A selection of T cell receptor beta chains follows, all from one sample in a study of shared clonotypes between healthy human individuals. Assay: immunoSEQ multiplex PCR; the TCRdb copy retains only in-frame clones and omits some. The data contain 1.4 million or so clones, about 98.5% of them singletons. The sequencing input was naive CD4+ T cells sorted from blood. These receptor sequences come from a man aged 30-40 years in good health. CDR3s include the opening cysteine and the closing phenylalanine or tryptophan. Fields, in order: V gene, CDR3 protein.

v_call: TRBV6-4; cdr3_aa: CASSDQGMGETQYF
v_call: TRBV28; cdr3_aa: CASSLSRARTSGRKSYEQYF
v_call: TRBV6-5; cdr3_aa: CASSPLGRGNQPQHF
v_call: TRBV18; cdr3_aa: CASSPGLAGVVETQYF
v_call: TRBV5-1; cdr3_aa: CASRSGLAGAASTDTQYF
v_call: TRBV7-2; cdr3_aa: CASSPLNTGELFF
v_call: TRBV28; cdr3_aa: CASSSPGLAGTYEQYF
v_call: TRBV7-2; cdr3_aa: CASSPWTVQETQYF
v_call: TRBV4-3; cdr3_aa: CASSQEGQPQHF
v_call: TRBV7-2; cdr3_aa: CASSWQDSYEQYF
v_call: TRBV28; cdr3_aa: CASSFRGTARCNF
v_call: TRBV28; cdr3_aa: CASSLYSPGERLLNTEAFF
v_call: TRBV5-8; cdr3_aa: CASSVTSLLRF
v_call: TRBV9; cdr3_aa: CASSLGTGTGYTF
v_call: TRBV4-1; cdr3_aa: CASSQDSRLNTEAFF
v_call: TRBV19; cdr3_aa: CASSIDLARLINEQFF
v_call: TRBV4-2; cdr3_aa: CASSQDPKSGTGQVRPQHF